The 4 T cell receptor beta chains presented below share a single source sample, sequenced in a study of shared clonotypes between healthy human individuals. Naive CD8 cells, CD45RO-negative and positively selected for CCR7, excluded terminally differentiated effector memory CD45RA+ cells. Profiling relied on immunoSEQ multiplex PCR, and the TCRdb table lists in-frame clones only, not all of them. The profile shows hundreds of thousands of clones, roughly 95% of them singletons. Sequencing was performed on naive CD8+ T cells sorted from blood. The receptors come from a woman aged 30 to 39 in good health.

The chain combines TRBV4-1 with TRBJ2-7; tentative D call: TRBD1 (6 bases). Germline V gives CDR1 MGHRA, CDR2 YSYEKL. Trimming shortened V by 1 base and J by 3 bases, and 13 bases separated the two germline ends. The CDR3 contains 15 residues. CDR3 bases: TGCGCCAGCAGCCAAGGAGGGGGATGGAGCTACGAGCAGTACTTC. Translated: CASSQGGGWSYEQYF.

This chain links TRBV27 with TRBJ2-1; 9 bases are shared with TRBD2. The CDR3 covers 17 residues. Germline V lookup: CDR1 MNHEY, CDR2 SMNVEV (reference sequence). With V trimmed by 6 bases and J by 9 bases, 18 bases remained unmatched. CDR3 coding DNA: TGTGCCAGCAGCTCGCTGATCTTTGGGCGGGAGGGCCTTGAGCAGTTCTTC. Translation gives CASSSLIFGREGLEQFF.

The rearrangement joins TRBV9 to TRBJ2-3, with 10 bases fitting TRBD2. The CDR3 loop spans 16 amino acids. J gave up 5 bases and V 3 bases, and 9 bases lay outside the gene matches. CDR1 and CDR2 (germline): SGDLS, YYNGEE. CDR3 protein: CASSGVAGGLGDTQYF. The DNA for the CDR3 is TGTGCCAGCAGCGGCGTAGCGGGAGGATTGGGAGATACGCAGTATTTT.

The CDR3 reads CASSPGGTGAYEQYF. The CDR3 DNA reads TGTGCCAGCAGCCCGGGGGGGACAGGAGCCTACGAGCAGTACTTC. The rearrangement joins TRBV5-4 to TRBJ2-7; possibly TRBD1 or TRBD2 for D (8 bases each). Trimming took 4 bases from V and 2 from J, leaving 16 bases between them. The CDR3 has 15 residues. Germline CDR1 is SGHNT and CDR2 is YYREEE (reference sequence).